This TCR beta chain was recovered during a study of blood T cell repertoires in COVID-19. About the research overall: Sites in the United States, Italy and Spain provided acute and convalescent COVID-19 samples. PBMCs, B-cell-depleted T cells, or T cells provided the cDNA or gDNA that made up the material.

Germline V gene lookup returns CDR1 MGHDK and CDR2 SYGVNS. This CDR3 has 13 residues. The V and J ends lost 1 base and 2 bases respectively, with 6 bases between them. Measured with immunoSEQ multiplex PCR; TCRdb has only the in-frame clones, and not every one. Among fewer than 200,000 clones listed, about 83% were seen once. Exposed participants encountered a COVID-19 case during the 2 weeks preceding study entry. The rearrangement uses TRBV25-1 and TRBJ2-7; D not certain. This TCR came from a woman between 25 and 40 years old who had been exposed to COVID-19. Sequencing was done on a sample of PBMCs or T cells enriched from blood (not recorded which). The CDR3 loop reads CASSEWATYEQYF. For the CDR3, the DNA is TGTGCCAGCAGTGAATGGGCGACCTACGAGCAGTACTTC.